These T cell receptor beta chains were read from a single sample in a study of blood T cell repertoires in COVID-19. Generated by immunoSEQ multiplex PCR, the TCRdb table keeps only in-frame clones and is missing some. The table lists fewer than 200,000 clones, 84% of them singletons, with approximately 16% in the top ten. Sequencing was carried out using PBMCs or T cells enriched from blood (not recorded which). The receptors were sampled from a man over 45 who had recovered from COVID-19. Each CDR3 is given with its conserved first and last residue. D genes are given only for firm matches. Clone size is given for some rows only: seen once, a few or many times, or a class if the clone is expanded.

clone_size | d_call | j_call | v_call | cdr3_nt | cdr3_aa
- | - | TRBJ1-1 | TRBV2 | TGTGCCAGCAGTGAAGAAGGAATCCGGAGGACTGAAGCTTTCTTT | CASSEEGIRRTEAFF
- | - | TRBJ1-2 | TRBV30 | TGTGCCTGGAGTAGGACAGCGCCTAACTATGGCTACACCTTC | CAWSRTAPNYGYTF
- | - | TRBJ2-1 | TRBV5-6 | TGTGCCAGCAGCTTGTACACCCTCGACTACAATGAGCAGTTCTTC | CASSLYTLDYNEQFF
- | TRBD2 | TRBJ2-7 | TRBV5-1 | TGCGCCAGCAGCATGACTAGCGGGGGCCGGCTCTTCTCCTACGAGCAGTACTTC | CASSMTSGGRLFSYEQYF
once | TRBD1 | TRBJ1-2 | TRBV6-5 | TGTGCCAACCGACAGGGGATAGGACTTGGCTACACCTTC | CANRQGIGLGYTF
few | TRBD1 | TRBJ1-1 | TRBV9 | TGTGCCAGCAGCGTAGAGGCAGGGGGAGTGAACACTGAAGCTTTCTTT | CASSVEAGGVNTEAFF
- | - | TRBJ1-1 | TRBV7-8 | TGTGCCAGCAGCGCCGAGGGCAGTTTGAACACTGAAGCTTTCTTT | CASSAEGSLNTEAFF
- | TRBD1 | TRBJ2-3 | TRBV28 | TGTGCCAGCAGTTTCGGCAGGGGGTCTCACGATACGCAGTATTTT | CASSFGRGSHDTQYF
- | TRBD1 | TRBJ1-1 | TRBV5-1 | TGCGCCAGCAGCTCGACAGGGGGCCTTACTGAAGCTTTCTTT | CASSSTGGLTEAFF
- | TRBD1 | TRBJ2-3 | TRBV28 | TGTGCCAGCAGCCCAGGGGGCGCGAAAGATACGCAGTATTTT | CASSPGGAKDTQYF
- | TRBD1 | TRBJ1-2 | TRBV2 | TGTGCCAGCAGTGGAGGGGACAGGGGTGGCTACACCTTC | CASSGGDRGGYTF
- | TRBD2 | TRBJ2-7 | TRBV28 | TGTGCCAGCAGTTTATTTACTAGCGGAAACAACGAGCAGTACTTC | CASSLFTSGNNEQYF
- | TRBD2 | TRBJ2-4 | TRBV6-2/TRBV6-3 | TGTGCCAGCAGTTACTCCGGGGGGGGAGGCAAAAACATTCAGTACTTC | CASSYSGGGGKNIQYF
- | - | TRBJ2-2 | TRBV2 | TGTGCCAGCAGTGAAGCGCTTCAGTACGGGGAGCTGTTTTTT | CASSEALQYGELFF
- | - | TRBJ2-2 | TRBV19 | TGTGCCAGTAGTAAAACAGGTTCCACCGGGGAGCTGTTTTTT | CASSKTGSTGELFF
- | - | TRBJ2-7 | TRBV3-1/TRBV3-2 | TGTGCCAGCAGCCAAGGTTGGGGACAAATTTCTGCCGAGCAGTACTTC | CASSQGWGQISAEQYF
- | - | TRBJ2-2 | TRBV9 | TGTGCCAGCAGCCGCAGGGGGGACTCGAACACCGGGGAGCTGTTTTTT | CASSRRGDSNTGELFF
- | - | TRBJ2-5 | TRBV29-1 | TGCAGCGTCTCTCAAATGGACAGTCTGAAGTACTTC | CSVSQMDSLKYF
- | TRBD1 | TRBJ1-1 | TRBV25-1 | TGTGCCAGCAGGGAAACAGGGGGTAGAGGTTCAGCTTTCTTT | CASRETGGRGSAFF
few | - | TRBJ1-1 | TRBV6-5 | TGTGCCAGCAACCAACAGGGTGCCACTGAAGCTTTCTTT | CASNQQGATEAFF
- | - | TRBJ1-4 | TRBV28 | TGTGCCAGCAGCTGGACAGCTAATGAAAAACTGTTTTTT | CASSWTANEKLFF
- | - | TRBJ1-1 | TRBV6-6 | TGTGCCAGCAACGAAACCCCGGGACAAGGGACGGGTGAAGCTTTCTTT | CASNETPGQGTGEAFF
- | TRBD1 | TRBJ1-1 | TRBV6-5 | TGTGCCAGCAGTAAATACAGGGGAGCTGAAGCTTTCTTT | CASSKYRGAEAFF
- | - | TRBJ1-1 | TRBV3-1/TRBV3-2 | TGTGCCAGCAGATCCGGCTCGGCGGGAGAAGCTTTCTTT | CASRSGSAGEAFF
- | - | TRBJ1-2 | TRBV10-3 | TGTGCCATCAGCGGCAGGGCCTTCGCTAACTATGGCTACACCTTC | CAISGRAFANYGYTF
- | - | TRBJ1-2 | TRBV11-2 | TGTGCCAGCAGCTTAGTCGCAGGTCCCAACTATGGCTACACCTTC | CASSLVAGPNYGYTF
- | - | TRBJ2-7 | TRBV29-1 | TGCAGCGTTGAGGGACTTTCCTACGAGCAGTACTTC | CSVEGLSYEQYF
- | - | TRBJ1-1 | TRBV7-2 | TGTGCCAGCAGCTTAGACAGGGTGAGGGCTGAAGCTTTCTTT | CASSLDRVRAEAFF
- | - | TRBJ2-3 | TRBV19 | TGTGCCAGTAGTAAAGGCAGGGGGGCTAGCACAGATACGCAGTATTTT | CASSKGRGASTDTQYF
once | - | TRBJ2-5 | TRBV19 | TGTGCCAGTAGTATAGAGGGGGCGAAACAAGAGACCCAGTACTTC | CASSIEGAKQETQYF
- | TRBD2 | TRBJ2-5 | TRBV25-1 | TGTGCCAGCAGTGGGGGACTAGGTATCGGCGAGACCCAGTACTTC | CASSGGLGIGETQYF
- | TRBD1 | TRBJ2-3 | TRBV10-3 | TGTGCCATCAGTGCGGGACAGGGATTAGATACGCAGTATTTT | CAISAGQGLDTQYF
- | TRBD1 | TRBJ1-2 | TRBV19 | TGTGCCAGTAGCACCGGGCCAGGGGGCGCTTATGGCTACACCTTC | CASSTGPGGAYGYTF
- | - | TRBJ1-5 | TRBV28 | TGTGCCAGCACAGTATATAGCAATCAGCCCCAGCATTTT | CASTVYSNQPQHF
- | TRBD1 | TRBJ1-1 | TRBV19 | TGTGCCAGTAGTATAGACCGGGACAGGGGCCAGAACACTGAAGCTTTCTTT | CASSIDRDRGQNTEAFF
- | TRBD2 | TRBJ2-7 | TRBV7-2 | TGTGCCAGCAGCTACGGGACTAGCGGGGGCTACGAGCAGTACTTC | CASSYGTSGGYEQYF
- | - | TRBJ1-5 | TRBV6-1 | TGTGCCAGCAGTGAAGTCTCCAGGGCCTATCCTCAGCCCCAGCATTTT | CASSEVSRAYPQPQHF
- | - | TRBJ2-7 | TRBV21-1 | TGTGCCAGCAGCAAAGCTTGGGACAGGGTAACCTACGAGCAGTACTTC | CASSKAWDRVTYEQYF
- | - | TRBJ2-3 | TRBV21-1 | TGTGCCAGCAGCAAATTGGGGCGACAGGGAGGTACGCAGTATTTT | CASSKLGRQGGTQYF
- | - | TRBJ2-7 | TRBV5-6 | TGTGCCAGCAGCCCAACAGGGACCTACGAGCAGTACTTC | CASSPTGTYEQYF
- | - | TRBJ2-5 | TRBV9 | TGTGCCAGCAGCTCCTTGGGAGGTGGGGAGACCCAGTACTTC | CASSSLGGGETQYF
- | - | TRBJ1-2 | TRBV18 | TGTGCCAGCTCACCAGGTGTCGATCAGAATGGCTACACCTTC | CASSPGVDQNGYTF
- | - | TRBJ1-4 | TRBV9 | TGTGCCAGCAGCGTACTCGGGGGGCGAGGTGAAAAACTGTTTTTT | CASSVLGGRGEKLFF
- | TRBD2 | TRBJ2-7 | TRBV28 | TGTGCCAGCAGTTTGGGTAGCGGGGCCTCCTACGAGCAGTACTTC | CASSLGSGASYEQYF
- | TRBD1 | TRBJ2-5 | TRBV2 | TGTGCCAGCACGGGGGACAGGGTACAAGAGACCCAGTACTTC | CASTGDRVQETQYF
- | - | TRBJ1-2 | TRBV3-1/TRBV3-2 | TGTGCCAGCAGCCAAGAGTTCGGTCTACAGACCTATGGCTACACCTTC | CASSQEFGLQTYGYTF
once | TRBD1 | TRBJ1-6 | TRBV5-1 | TGCGCCAGCAGCTTGGGACAGGGCTATAATTCACCCCTCCACTTT | CASSLGQGYNSPLHF
- | - | TRBJ2-7 | TRBV29-1 | TGCAGCGTTGGTGGAGACTCCTACGAGCAGTACTTC | CSVGGDSYEQYF
- | - | TRBJ2-6 | TRBV3-1/TRBV3-2 | TGTGCCAGCAGCTGGCTAAGTGACAGAACTGGGGCCAACGTCCTGACTTTC | CASSWLSDRTGANVLTF
- | - | TRBJ1-2 | TRBV19 | TGTGCCAGTAGGGGCAACTACTATGGCTACACCTTC | CASRGNYYGYTF
- | TRBD1 | TRBJ1-3 | TRBV4-2 | TGTGCCAGCAGCCAGTCCCGGGACAGGGATTGGTGGGCTGGAAACACCATATATTTT | CASSQSRDRDWWAGNTIYF
- | TRBD1 | TRBJ2-7 | TRBV20-1 | TGCAGTGCTCGTGGGACAGGTAATACCTACGAGCAGTACTTC | CSARGTGNTYEQYF
- | - | TRBJ2-3 | TRBV6-5 | TGTGCCAGCAGTTCCAGGGTTACGCAGTATTTT | CASSSRVTQYF
- | TRBD1 | TRBJ1-2 | TRBV25-1 | TGTGCCAGCAGGGGACAGGGATTTAACTATGGCTACACCTTC | CASRGQGFNYGYTF
- | TRBD2 | TRBJ2-3 | TRBV5-1 | TGCGCCAGCACGACCACCCCGGGACTACCTCGAGGAGATACGCAGTATTTT | CASTTTPGLPRGDTQYF
- | TRBD2 | TRBJ2-7 | TRBV5-4 | TGTGCCAGCAGCTTGCGGCTTACTAGCGGGGGTTCCGAGCAGTACTTC | CASSLRLTSGGSEQYF
- | TRBD1 | TRBJ2-7 | TRBV5-1 | TGCGCCAGCAGGAGACAGGGGATCGACGAGCAGTACTTC | CASRRQGIDEQYF
- | TRBD1 | TRBJ1-1 | TRBV28 | TGTGCCAGCAGGTATATAGGACAGGGAAACACTGAAGCTTTCTTT | CASRYIGQGNTEAFF
- | - | TRBJ1-2 | TRBV10-3 | TGTGCCATCAGTGACACAGCCTATGGCTACACCTTC | CAISDTAYGYTF
- | TRBD2 | TRBJ2-2 | TRBV6-4 | TGTGCCAGCAGTGACTCGGAGGAGCGGGGGGGCGCCGGGGAGCTGTTTTTT | CASSDSEERGGAGELFF